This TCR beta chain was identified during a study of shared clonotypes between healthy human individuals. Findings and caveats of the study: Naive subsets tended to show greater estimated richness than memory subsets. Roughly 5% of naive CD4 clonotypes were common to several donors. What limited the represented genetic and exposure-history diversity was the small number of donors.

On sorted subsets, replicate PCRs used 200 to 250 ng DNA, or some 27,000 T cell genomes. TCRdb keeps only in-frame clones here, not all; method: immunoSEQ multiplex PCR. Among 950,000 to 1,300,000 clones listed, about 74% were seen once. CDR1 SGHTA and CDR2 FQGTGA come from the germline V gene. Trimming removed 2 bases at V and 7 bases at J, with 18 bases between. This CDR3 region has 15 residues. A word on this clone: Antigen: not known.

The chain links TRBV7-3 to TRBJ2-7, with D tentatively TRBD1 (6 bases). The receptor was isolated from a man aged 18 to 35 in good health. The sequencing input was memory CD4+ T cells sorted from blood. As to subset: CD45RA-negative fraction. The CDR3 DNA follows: TGTGCCAGCAGCTTATCTGCCCAGGGGTCCATAGAGCAGTACTTC. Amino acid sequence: CASSLSAQGSIEQYF.